A selection of T cell receptor beta chains follows, all from one sample in a study of breast tumors, draining lymph nodes, adjacent tissues. TCRdb independently ran MiXCR on the multiplex PCR reads; one entry per CDR3 protein. Here the sample spans a few hundred thousand distinct CDR3 sequences, roughly a third being singletons. Sequences were obtained from axillary lymph node tissue. The receptors were sampled from a female donor with breast cancer. Some clones in this sample may be carry-over from other donors' samples. The CDR3 runs from the conserved cysteine through the conserved F or W. The D gene is left open where the match is weak. Not every row has a clone size; where given, it reads once, few, many or a size class.

TRBJ2-7 13 TRBV10-2 many - TGCGCCAGCAGTGACCCAGGGGCGTACGAGCAGTACTTC CASSDPGAYEQYF
TRBJ1-6 17 TRBV27 - - TGTGCCAGCAGTCTCCGAGGAGACAGGTCCTATAATTCACCCCTCCACTTT CASSLRGDRSYNSPLHF
TRBJ2-2 17 TRBV3-1 few - TGTGCCAGCAGCCAAGATCTATTAGGGCTTAACACCGGGGAGCTGTTTTTT CASSQDLLGLNTGELFF
TRBJ1-6 17 TRBV27 - - TGTGCCAGCAGGACGGACAGTCTGAGCTCCTATAATTCACCCCTCCACTTT CASRTDSLSSYNSPLHF
TRBJ2-3 13 TRBV9 many - TGTGCCAGCAGCGTAGCAGGGTCGGATACGCAGTATTTT CASSVAGSDTQYF
TRBJ2-7 11 TRBV12-3/TRBV12-4 many - TGTGCCAGCAGTTTCCGAAACGAGCAGTACTTC CASSFRNEQYF
TRBJ2-3 13 TRBV20-1 many - TGCAGTGCTTTCCCCCTTAGCACAGATACGCAGTATTTT CSAFPLSTDTQYF
TRBJ2-4 13 TRBV28 - - TGTGCCAGCATCGGTCTAGCCAAAAACATTCAGTACTTC CASIGLAKNIQYF
TRBJ2-3 17 TRBV15 - - TGTGCCACTAGCAGAGGGGTGACTGGCGGGATCACAGATACGCAGTATTTT CATSRGVTGGITDTQYF
TRBJ1-6 16 TRBV27 - TRBD1 TGTGCCAGCCGCAAGGGGTCAGGGGGCTATAATTCACCCCTCCACTTT CASRKGSGGYNSPLHF
TRBJ1-3 15 TRBV5-6 - - TGTGCCAGCAGCTGGGGACAAGACACAAGAAACACCATATATTTT CASSWGQDTRNTIYF
TRBJ2-2 14 TRBV15 - - TGTGCCACCCGGGGGAGTTCGAGCACCGGGGAGCTGTTTTTT CATRGSSSTGELFF
TRBJ2-5 16 TRBV7-2 - TRBD2 TGTGCCAGCAGCTTAAGACTAGCGGGGGGGCAAGAGACCCAGTACTTC CASSLRLAGGQETQYF
TRBJ1-5 15 TRBV27 - TRBD1 TGTGCCAGCAGTCAAACCCGGACAGGGGTTCAGCCCCAGCATTTT CASSQTRTGVQPQHF
TRBJ2-7 16 TRBV7-9 many TRBD2 TGTGCCAGCAGCCCTCGGACTAGCCATTTCTCCTACGAGCAGTACTTC CASSPRTSHFSYEQYF
TRBJ2-7 13 TRBV2 - - TGTGCCAGCAGCGCGCCGACCTCCTACGAGCAGTACTTC CASSAPTSYEQYF
TRBJ2-7 15 TRBV2 many - TGTGCCAGCAGTGCAGGGTTAGGACTCTCCTACGAGCAGTACTTC CASSAGLGLSYEQYF
TRBJ2-3 15 TRBV19 many - TGTGCCAGTAGTGTGCAAGCGGGTGCCACAGATACGCAGTATTTT CASSVQAGATDTQYF
TRBJ2-7 14 TRBV18 many TRBD2 TGTGCCAGCTCACCACGGGGGGGACCCTACGAGCAGTACTTC CASSPRGGPYEQYF
TRBJ2-3 14 TRBV29-1 many TRBD2 TGCAGCGTTGAACTGACTAGCGGGAGTGATACGCAGTATTTT CSVELTSGSDTQYF
TRBJ1-2 23 TRBV5-5 - - - CAHPEDSSFYICSASPLPGGYTF
TRBJ2-1 15 TRBV5-1 - - TGCGCCAGCAGCTTGGACAGCCAAAAAAGCAATGAGCAGTTCTTC CASSLDSQKSNEQFF
TRBJ2-1 15 TRBV20-1 many TRBD2 TGCAGTGCTAGAAGGACTAGAACGGGCAATTATGAGCAGTTCTTC CSARRTRTGNYEQFF
TRBJ2-3 14 TRBV7-6 many TRBD1 TGTGCCAGCAGCTTAACAGGGGGCGCAGATACGCAGTATTTT CASSLTGGADTQYF
TRBJ2-5 13 TRBV6-5 many - TGTGCCAGCAGTTATCGGCCCTACGAGACCCAGTACTTC CASSYRPYETQYF
TRBJ2-5 17 TRBV2 - TRBD1 TGTGCCAGCAGTGACCCCCGGGACAGGGGGCTCCAAGAGACCCAGTACTTC CASSDPRDRGLQETQYF
TRBJ2-2 15 TRBV5-1 - TRBD2 TGCGCCAGCAGTGCTAAGCGGGGTCGCTCCGGGGAGCTGTTTTTT CASSAKRGRSGELFF
TRBJ1-2 14 TRBV6-2/TRBV6-3 - - TGTGCCAGCAGTTCCCCGACAGTCGGGTATGGCTACACCTTC CASSSPTVGYGYTF
TRBJ1-5 16 TRBV20-1 - - TGCAGTGCTCACAAACCGGGGAGGGTCCAAACTCAGCCCCAGCATTTT CSAHKPGRVQTQPQHF
TRBJ2-1 14 TRBV7-6 - TRBD2 TGTGCCGGCAGCCCGGGGCTAGCGGCCAATGAGCAGTTCTTC CAGSPGLAANEQFF
TRBJ2-7 17 TRBV19 many TRBD2 TGTGCCAGTAGTATATTTGCCCCGGGACTAGAGTCCTACGAGCAGTACTTC CASSIFAPGLESYEQYF
TRBJ2-2 15 TRBV6-2/TRBV6-3 - TRBD1 TGTGCCAGCAGCCGACAGGGAACGAACACCGGGGAGCTGTTTTTT CASSRQGTNTGELFF
TRBJ2-5 14 TRBV9 many TRBD2 TGTGCCAGCAGCGTAGGGGGACTAGCGGAGACCCAGTACTTC CASSVGGLAETQYF
TRBJ2-6 14 TRBV19 many - TGTGCCAGTAGTCCGGACCCTGGGGCCAACGTCCTGACTTTC CASSPDPGANVLTF
TRBJ2-3 16 TRBV9 many - TGTGCCAGCAGCGTAAAGGGGCGGGGTAACACAGATACGCAGTATTTT CASSVKGRGNTDTQYF
TRBJ2-2 14 TRBV11-3 many - TGTGCCAGCAGCTCTCGACATGCCCCCGAGGGGCTGTTTTTT CASSSRHAPEGLFF
TRBJ2-2 15 TRBV12-5 many TRBD1 TGTGCTAGTGCCCTCGGGACAGCGAACACCGGGGAGCTGTTTTTT CASALGTANTGELFF
TRBJ1-4 19 TRBV5-1 - TRBD1 TGCGCCAGCAGTCCCGGGACAGGGGGCCGATTCGGGCCTAATGAAAAACTGTTTTTT CASSPGTGGRFGPNEKLFF
TRBJ2-1 11 TRBV4-2 few - TGTGCCAGCAGCCAAGGGTTTGAGCAGTTCTTC CASSQGFEQFF
TRBJ1-3 18 TRBV6-6 many TRBD1 TGTGCCAGCAGTCCCATTCCTCCGGACAGGGCCGATGGAAACACCATATATTTT CASSPIPPDRADGNTIYF
TRBJ2-3 12 TRBV6-5 many - TGTGCCAGCAGTCCTCAGGGGGGTACGCAGTATTTT CASSPQGGTQYF
TRBJ1-5 13 TRBV20-1 many - TGCAGTGCTAGAGCGGGGGGCAATCAGCCCCAGCATTTT CSARAGGNQPQHF